The TCR beta chain described here comes from a study of T-cell memory formation after mild COVID-19. The germline V gene has CDR1 SGHAT and CDR2 FQNNGV. Trimming removed 5 bases at V and 2 bases at J, with 11 bases between. The CDR3 extends over 14 amino acids. TCRdb analysed the 5' RACE reads with MiXCR anew, one entry per CDR3 protein. Of more than 350,000 distinct CDR3 sequences in the sample, roughly 15% were seen once. This clonotype was recorded a few times. This sequence joins TRBV11-2 and TRBJ2-3; D gene uncertain. The sequence came from a man aged 18-30 years who had mild COVID-19 (a few samples of this study predate the infection). Cell type and time point are not known. The sequencing input was PBMCs or a T cell subset sorted from them (not recorded which). Here the CDR3 DNA reads TGTGCCAGCAGCGTGTACATTGACACAGATACGCAGTATTTT. Protein: CASSVYIDTDTQYF.